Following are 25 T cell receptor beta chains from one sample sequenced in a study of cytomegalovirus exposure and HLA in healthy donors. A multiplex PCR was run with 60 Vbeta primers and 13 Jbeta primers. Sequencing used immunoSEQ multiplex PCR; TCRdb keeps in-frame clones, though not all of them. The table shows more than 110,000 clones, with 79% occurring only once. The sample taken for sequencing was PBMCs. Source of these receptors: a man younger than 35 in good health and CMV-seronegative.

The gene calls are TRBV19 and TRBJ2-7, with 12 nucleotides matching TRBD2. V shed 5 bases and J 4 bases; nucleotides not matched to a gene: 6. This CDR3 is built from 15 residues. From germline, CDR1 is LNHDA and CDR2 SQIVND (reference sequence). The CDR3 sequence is CASSLLAGGPYEQYF. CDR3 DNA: TGTGCCAGTAGTCTTCTAGCGGGGGGGCCTTACGAGCAGTACTTC.

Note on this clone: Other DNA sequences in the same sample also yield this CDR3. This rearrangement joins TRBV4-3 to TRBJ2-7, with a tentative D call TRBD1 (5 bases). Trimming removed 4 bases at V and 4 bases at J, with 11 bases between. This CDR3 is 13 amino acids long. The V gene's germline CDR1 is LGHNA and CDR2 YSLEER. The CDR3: CASSPGLTYEQYF. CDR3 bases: TGCGCCAGCAGCCCAGGGCTTACTTACGAGCAGTACTTC.

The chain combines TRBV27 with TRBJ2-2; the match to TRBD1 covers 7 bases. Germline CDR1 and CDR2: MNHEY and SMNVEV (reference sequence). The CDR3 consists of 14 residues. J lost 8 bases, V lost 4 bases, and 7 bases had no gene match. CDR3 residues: CASSSRTGGGELFF. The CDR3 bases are TGTGCCAGCAGTTCCCGGACAGGTGGTGGGGAGCTGTTTTTT.

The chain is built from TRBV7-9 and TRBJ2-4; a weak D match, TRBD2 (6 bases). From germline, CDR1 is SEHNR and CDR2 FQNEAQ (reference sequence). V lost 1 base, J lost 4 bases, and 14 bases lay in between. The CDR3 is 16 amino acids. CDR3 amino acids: CASSLGAGRVKNIQYF. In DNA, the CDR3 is TGTGCCAGCAGCTTAGGAGCGGGCAGGGTAAAAAACATTCAGTACTTC.

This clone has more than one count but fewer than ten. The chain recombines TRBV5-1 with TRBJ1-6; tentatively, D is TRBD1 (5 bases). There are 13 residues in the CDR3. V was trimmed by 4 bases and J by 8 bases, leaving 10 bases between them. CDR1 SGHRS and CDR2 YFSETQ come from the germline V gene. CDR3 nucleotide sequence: TGCGCCAGCAGCCCGGGAGGGGATTCACCCCTCCACTTT. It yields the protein CASSPGGDSPLHF.

In nucleotides, the CDR3 is TGTGCCAGCAGTGACGTCGGGCAGGGCCCTAACTATGGCTACACCTTC. Translation gives CASSDVGQGPNYGYTF. The V gene is TRBV25-1, the J gene TRBJ1-2, with D possibly matching TRBD1 (5 bases). This CDR3 contains 16 residues. Trimming stripped 3 bases from V and 0 bases from J, with 14 bases between. The germline V gene has CDR1 MGHDK and CDR2 SYGVNS.

CDR3 coding DNA: TGTGCCAGCTCACAGATTGTGACAGCTCTCTCCTACGAGCAGTACTTC. Translating it yields CASSQIVTALSYEQYF. The gene calls are TRBV18 and TRBJ2-7, with D maybe TRBD1 (5 bases). Germline V CDR1 and CDR2: KGHSH, LQKENI. V lost 4 bases and J lost 0, with 16 bases in between. The CDR3 totals 16 residues.

CDR3 sequence (DNA): TGTGCCAGCAGCGACCGGGACACCTACGCAGAGCAGTACTTC. Translation gives CASSDRDTYAEQYF. This chain connects TRBV2 to TRBJ2-7; D is possibly TRBD1 (6 bases). V lost 6 bases to trimming and J lost 7 bases, with 19 bases between them. Germline CDR1 SNHLY, CDR2 FYNNEI. The CDR3 has 14 residues.

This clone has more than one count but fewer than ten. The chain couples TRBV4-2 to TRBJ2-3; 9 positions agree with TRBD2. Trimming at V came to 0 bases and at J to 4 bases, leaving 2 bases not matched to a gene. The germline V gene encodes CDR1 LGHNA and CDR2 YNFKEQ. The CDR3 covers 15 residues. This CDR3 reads CASSQERGGPDTQYF. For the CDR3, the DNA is TGTGCCAGCAGCCAAGAGCGGGGGGGCCCAGATACGCAGTATTTT.

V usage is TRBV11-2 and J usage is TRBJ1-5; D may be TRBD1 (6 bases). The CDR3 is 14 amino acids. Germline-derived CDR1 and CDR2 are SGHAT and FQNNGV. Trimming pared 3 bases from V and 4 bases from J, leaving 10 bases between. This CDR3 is CASSFGTTNQPQHF. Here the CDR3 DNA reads TGTGCCAGCAGCTTCGGGACAACTAATCAGCCCCAGCATTTT. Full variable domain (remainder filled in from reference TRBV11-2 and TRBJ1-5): EAGVAQSPRYKIIEKRQSVAFWCNPISGHATLYWYQQILGQGPKLLIQFQNNGVVDDSQLPKDRFSAERLKGVDSTLKIQPAKLEDSAVYLCASSFGTTNQPQHFGDGTRLSIL.

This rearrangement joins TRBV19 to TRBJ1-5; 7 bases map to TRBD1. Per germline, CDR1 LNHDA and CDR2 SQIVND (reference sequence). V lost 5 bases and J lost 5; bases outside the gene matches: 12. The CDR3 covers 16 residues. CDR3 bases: TGTGCCAGTAGTTATGGGACAGTCCTGACCGATCAGCCCCAGCATTTT. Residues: CASSYGTVLTDQPQHF.

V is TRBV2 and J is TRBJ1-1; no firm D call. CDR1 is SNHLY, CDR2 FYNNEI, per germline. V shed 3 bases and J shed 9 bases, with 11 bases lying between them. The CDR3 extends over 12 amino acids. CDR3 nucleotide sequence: TGTGCCAGCAGTGAGGGCAGGTCTAAAGCTTTCTTT. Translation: CASSEGRSKAFF.

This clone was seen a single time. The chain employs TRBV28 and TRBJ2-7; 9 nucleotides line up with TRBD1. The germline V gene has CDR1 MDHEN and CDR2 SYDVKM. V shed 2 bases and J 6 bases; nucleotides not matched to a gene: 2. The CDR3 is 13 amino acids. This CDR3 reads CASSLNRGLEQYF. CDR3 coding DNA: TGTGCCAGCAGTTTAAACAGGGGGCTCGAGCAGTACTTC.

Here the CDR3 DNA reads TGTGCCAGCAGCGAGAGGGGGGGCCACTCTAACTATGGCTACACCTTC. It is translated as CASSERGGHSNYGYTF. The V gene is TRBV9, the J gene TRBJ1-2; weak D call: TRBD1 (6 bases). The CDR3 has 16 amino acids. Germline CDR1 and CDR2: SGDLS and YYNGEE. V lost 3 bases to trimming and J lost 0 bases, with 15 bases between them.

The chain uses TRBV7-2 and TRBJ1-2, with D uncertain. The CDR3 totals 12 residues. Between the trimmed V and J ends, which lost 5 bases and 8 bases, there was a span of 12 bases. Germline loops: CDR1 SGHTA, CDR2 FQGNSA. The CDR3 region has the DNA TGTGCCAGCAGCCGAGACTTATGGGGCTACACCTTC. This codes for CASSRDLWGYTF.

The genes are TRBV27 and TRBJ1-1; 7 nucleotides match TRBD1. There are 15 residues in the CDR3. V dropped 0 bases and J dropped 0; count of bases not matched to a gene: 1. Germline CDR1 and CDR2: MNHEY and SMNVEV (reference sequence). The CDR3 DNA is TGTGCCAGCAGTTTATCAGGGGGCGTGAACACTGAAGCTTTCTTT. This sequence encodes CASSLSGGVNTEAFF.

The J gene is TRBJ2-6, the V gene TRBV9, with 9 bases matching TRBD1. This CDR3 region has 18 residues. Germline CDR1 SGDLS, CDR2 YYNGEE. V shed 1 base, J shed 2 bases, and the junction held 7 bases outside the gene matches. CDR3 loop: CASSVMGTGRPGANVLTF. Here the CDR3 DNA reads TGTGCCAGCAGCGTAATGGGGACAGGGAGGCCTGGGGCCAACGTCCTGACTTTC.

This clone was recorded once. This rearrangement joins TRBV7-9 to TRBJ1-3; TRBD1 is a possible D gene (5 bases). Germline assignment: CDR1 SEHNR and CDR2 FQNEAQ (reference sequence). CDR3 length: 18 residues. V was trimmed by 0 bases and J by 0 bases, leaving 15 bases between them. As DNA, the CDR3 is TGTGCCAGCAGCTTAGCCCCGACAGAGGCCTTCTCTGGAAACACCATATATTTT. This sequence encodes CASSLAPTEAFSGNTIYF.

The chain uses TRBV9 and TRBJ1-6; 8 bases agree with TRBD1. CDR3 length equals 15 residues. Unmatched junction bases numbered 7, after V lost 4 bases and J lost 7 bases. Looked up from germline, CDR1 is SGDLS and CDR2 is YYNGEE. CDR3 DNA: TGTGCCAGCAGCCCAACAGGGGGTACAAATTCACCCCTCCACTTT. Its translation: CASSPTGGTNSPLHF.

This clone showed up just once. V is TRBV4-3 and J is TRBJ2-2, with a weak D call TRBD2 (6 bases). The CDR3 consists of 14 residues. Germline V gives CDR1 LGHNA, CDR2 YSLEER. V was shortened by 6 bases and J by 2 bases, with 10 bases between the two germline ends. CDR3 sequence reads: CASRPGVNTGELFF. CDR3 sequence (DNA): TGCGCCAGCAGACCGGGGGTAAACACCGGGGAGCTGTTTTTT.

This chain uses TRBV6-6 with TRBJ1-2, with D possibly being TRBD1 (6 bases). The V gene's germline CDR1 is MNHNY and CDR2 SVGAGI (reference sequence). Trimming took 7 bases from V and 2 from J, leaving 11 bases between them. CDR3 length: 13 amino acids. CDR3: CASNSGQNYGYTF. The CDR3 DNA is TGTGCCAGCAACTCCGGACAGAACTATGGCTACACCTTC.

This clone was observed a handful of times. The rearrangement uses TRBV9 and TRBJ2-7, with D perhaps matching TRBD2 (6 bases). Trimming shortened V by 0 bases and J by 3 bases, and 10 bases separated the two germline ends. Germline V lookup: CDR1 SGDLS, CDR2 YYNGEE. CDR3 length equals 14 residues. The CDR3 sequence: CASSVGGVGYEQYF. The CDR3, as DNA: TGTGCCAGCAGCGTAGGGGGGGTAGGCTACGAGCAGTACTTC.

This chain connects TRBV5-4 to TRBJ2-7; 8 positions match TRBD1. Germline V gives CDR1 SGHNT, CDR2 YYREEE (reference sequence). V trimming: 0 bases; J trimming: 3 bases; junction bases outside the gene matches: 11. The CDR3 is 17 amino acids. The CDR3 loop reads CASSLGAGTGTSYEQYF. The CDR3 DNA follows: TGTGCCAGCAGCTTGGGGGCCGGGACAGGAACCAGCTACGAGCAGTACTTC.

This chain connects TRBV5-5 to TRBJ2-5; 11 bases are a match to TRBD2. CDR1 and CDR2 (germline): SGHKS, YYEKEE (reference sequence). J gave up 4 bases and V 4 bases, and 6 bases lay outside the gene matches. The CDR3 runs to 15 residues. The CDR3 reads CASSSGTSGRETQYF. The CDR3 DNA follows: TGTGCCAGCAGCAGCGGGACTAGCGGTCGAGAGACCCAGTACTTC.

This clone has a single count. The CDR3 sequence: CASTLGAGNNSPLHF. The CDR3 DNA reads TGTGCCAGTACCTTAGGGGCAGGCAATAATTCACCCCTCCACTTT. V gene TRBV19 combines with J gene TRBJ1-6; perhaps TRBD1 as D (5 bases). Per germline, CDR1 LNHDA and CDR2 SQIVND (reference sequence). V was clipped by 7 bases and J by 5 bases, with 15 bases between them. The CDR3 has 15 residues.